This T cell receptor (beta chain) was documented in a study of cytomegalovirus exposure and HLA in healthy donors. General study results and limits: Within the 120 validation repertoires, first-cohort TCR clusters tended to co-occur, according to a later analysis.

Here immunoSEQ multiplex PCR was the method, and the copy in TCRdb shows in-frame clones only, minus some. The table has roughly 330,000 clones, roughly 87% seen once; the top ten hold 1.2%. This clone was detected a few times. What it binds is unknown. The CDR3 totals 18 residues. The V gene's germline CDR1 is SGDLS and CDR2 YYNGEE. The V gene lost 4 bases and the J gene lost 0 bases, with 17 bases spanning the gap. Material: PBMCs. The TCR originated in a woman aged 25-40 years in good health and CMV-seropositive. V gene TRBV9 combines with J gene TRBJ2-6; tentative D call: TRBD1 (5 bases). CDR3 DNA: TGTGCCAGCAGCCCGAAGACAGTTTCAATCTCTGGGGCCAACGTCCTGACTTTC. Residues: CASSPKTVSISGANVLTF.